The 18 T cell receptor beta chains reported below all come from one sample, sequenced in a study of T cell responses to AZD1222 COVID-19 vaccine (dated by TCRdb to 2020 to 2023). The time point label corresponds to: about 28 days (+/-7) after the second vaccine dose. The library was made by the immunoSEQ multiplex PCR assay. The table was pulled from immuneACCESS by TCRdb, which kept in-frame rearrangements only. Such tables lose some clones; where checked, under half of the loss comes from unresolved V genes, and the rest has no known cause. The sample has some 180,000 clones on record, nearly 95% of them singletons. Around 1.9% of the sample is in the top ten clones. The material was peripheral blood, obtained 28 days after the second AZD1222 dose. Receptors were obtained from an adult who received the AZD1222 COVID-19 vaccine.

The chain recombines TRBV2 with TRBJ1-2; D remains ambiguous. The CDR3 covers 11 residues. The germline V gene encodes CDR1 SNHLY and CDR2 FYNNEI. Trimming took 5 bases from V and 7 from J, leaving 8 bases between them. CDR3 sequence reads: CASSYSAGYTF. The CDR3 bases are TGTGCCAGCAGTTACTCGGCTGGCTACACCTTC. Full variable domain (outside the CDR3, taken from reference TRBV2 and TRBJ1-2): EPEVTQTPSHQVTQMGQEVILRCVPISNHLYFYWYRQILGQKVEFLVSFYNNEISEKSEIFDDQFSVERPDGSNFTLKIRSTKLEDSAMYFCASSYSAGYTFGSGTRLTVV.

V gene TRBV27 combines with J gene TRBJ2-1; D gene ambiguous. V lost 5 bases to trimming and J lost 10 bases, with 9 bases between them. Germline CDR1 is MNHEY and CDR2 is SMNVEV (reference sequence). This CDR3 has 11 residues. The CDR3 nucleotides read TGTGCCAGCAGTCCCGGGTGGGAGCAGTTCTTC. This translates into CASSPGWEQFF.

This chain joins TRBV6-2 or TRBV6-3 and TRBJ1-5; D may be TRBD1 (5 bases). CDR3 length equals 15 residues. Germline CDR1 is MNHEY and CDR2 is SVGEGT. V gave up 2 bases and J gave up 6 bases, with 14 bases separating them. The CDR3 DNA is TGTGCCAGCAGTTACACTCAGGGTGGGGGTCAGCCCCAGCATTTT. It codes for CASSYTQGGGQPQHF.

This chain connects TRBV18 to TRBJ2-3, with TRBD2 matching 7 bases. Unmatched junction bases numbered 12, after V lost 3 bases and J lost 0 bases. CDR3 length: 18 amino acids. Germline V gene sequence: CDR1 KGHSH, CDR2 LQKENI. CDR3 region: CASSPVTQKRGSTDTQYF. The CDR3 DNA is TGTGCCAGCTCACCGGTAACTCAAAAGCGGGGCAGCACAGATACGCAGTATTTT.

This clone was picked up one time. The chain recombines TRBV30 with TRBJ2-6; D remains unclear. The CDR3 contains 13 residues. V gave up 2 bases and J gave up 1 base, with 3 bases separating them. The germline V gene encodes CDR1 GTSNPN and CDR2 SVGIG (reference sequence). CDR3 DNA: TGTGCCTGGAGTAGATCTGGGGCCAACGTCCTGACTTTC. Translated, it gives CAWSRSGANVLTF.

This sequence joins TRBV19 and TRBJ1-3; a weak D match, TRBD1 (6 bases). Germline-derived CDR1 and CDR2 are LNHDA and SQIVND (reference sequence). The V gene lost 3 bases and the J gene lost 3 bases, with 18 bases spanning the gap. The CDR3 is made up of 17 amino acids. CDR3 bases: TGTGCCAGTAGTATTTCCCCCTCTAGGGGGAATGGAAACACCATATATTTT. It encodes CASSISPSRGNGNTIYF.

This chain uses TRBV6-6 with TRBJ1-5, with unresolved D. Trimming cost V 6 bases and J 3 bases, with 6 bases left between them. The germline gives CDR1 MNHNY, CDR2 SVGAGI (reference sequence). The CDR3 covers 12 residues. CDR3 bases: TGTGCCAGCAGAACAGTCAATCAGCCCCAGCATTTT. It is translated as CASRTVNQPQHF.

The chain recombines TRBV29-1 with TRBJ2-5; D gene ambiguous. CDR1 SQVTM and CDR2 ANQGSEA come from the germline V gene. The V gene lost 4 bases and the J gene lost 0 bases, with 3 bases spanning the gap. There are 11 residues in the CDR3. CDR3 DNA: TGCAGCGTTGGTAACCAAGAGACCCAGTACTTC. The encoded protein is CSVGNQETQYF.

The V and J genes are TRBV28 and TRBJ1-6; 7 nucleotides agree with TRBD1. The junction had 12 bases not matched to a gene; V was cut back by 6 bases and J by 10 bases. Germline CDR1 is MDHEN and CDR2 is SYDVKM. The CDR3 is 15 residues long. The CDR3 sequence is CASSQTSGGDSPLHF. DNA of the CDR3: TGTGCCAGCAGCCAAACCTCAGGGGGGGACTCACCCCTCCACTTT.

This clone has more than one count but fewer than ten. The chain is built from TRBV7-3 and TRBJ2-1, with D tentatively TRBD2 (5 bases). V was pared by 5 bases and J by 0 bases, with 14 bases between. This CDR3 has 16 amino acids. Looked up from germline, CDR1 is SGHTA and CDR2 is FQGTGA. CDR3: CASSPTRGHSYNEQFF. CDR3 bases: TGTGCCAGCAGCCCCACCCGCGGGCACTCCTACAATGAGCAGTTCTTC.

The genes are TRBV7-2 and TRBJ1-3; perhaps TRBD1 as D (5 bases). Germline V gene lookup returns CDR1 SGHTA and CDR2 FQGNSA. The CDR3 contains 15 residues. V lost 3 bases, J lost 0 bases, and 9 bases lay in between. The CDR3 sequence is CASSFDSNSGNTIYF. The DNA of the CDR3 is TGTGCCAGCAGCTTCGACAGTAACTCTGGAAACACCATATATTTT.

The CDR3 loop reads CASSQDLGRGSSYNEQFF. In DNA, the CDR3 is TGTGCCAGCAGCCAAGACCTCGGGAGGGGAAGCTCCTACAATGAGCAGTTCTTC. The J gene is TRBJ2-1, the V gene TRBV14; the match to TRBD2 covers 8 bases. The CDR3 sequence is 18 residues long. From germline, CDR1 is SGHDN and CDR2 FVKESK. V lost 0 bases to trimming and J lost 0 bases; unmatched junction nucleotides: 7.

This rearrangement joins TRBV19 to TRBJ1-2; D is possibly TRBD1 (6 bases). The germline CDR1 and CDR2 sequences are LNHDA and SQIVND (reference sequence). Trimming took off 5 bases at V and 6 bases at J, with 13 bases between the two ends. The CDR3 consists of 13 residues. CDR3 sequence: CASSSGTRDGYTF. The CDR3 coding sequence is TGTGCCAGTAGTTCCGGGACACGCGATGGCTACACCTTC.

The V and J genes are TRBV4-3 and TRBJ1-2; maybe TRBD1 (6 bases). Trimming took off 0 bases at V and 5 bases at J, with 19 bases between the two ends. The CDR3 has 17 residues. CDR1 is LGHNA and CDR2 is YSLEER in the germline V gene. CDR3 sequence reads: CASSQDQGRGARYGYTF. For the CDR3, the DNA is TGCGCCAGCAGCCAAGATCAGGGGAGGGGCGCTAGGTATGGCTACACCTTC.

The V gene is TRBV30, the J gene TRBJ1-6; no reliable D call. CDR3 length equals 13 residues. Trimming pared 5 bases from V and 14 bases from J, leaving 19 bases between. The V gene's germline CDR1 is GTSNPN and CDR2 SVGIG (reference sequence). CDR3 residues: CAWSNLAGSALHF. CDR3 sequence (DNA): TGTGCCTGGTCGAATTTAGCGGGTTCGGCCCTCCACTTT. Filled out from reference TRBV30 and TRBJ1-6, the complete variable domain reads SQTIHQWPATLVQPVGSPLSLECTVEGTSNPNLYWYRQAAGRGLQLLFYSVGIGQISSEVPQNLSASRPQDRQFILSSKKLLLSDSGFYLCAWSNLAGSALHFGNGTRLTVT.

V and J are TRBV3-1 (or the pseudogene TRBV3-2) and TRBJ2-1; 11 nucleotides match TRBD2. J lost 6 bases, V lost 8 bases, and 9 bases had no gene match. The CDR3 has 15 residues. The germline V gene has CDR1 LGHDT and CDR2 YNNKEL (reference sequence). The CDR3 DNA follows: TGTGCCAGCGGTCAGGGACTAGCGGCCTTCAATGAGCAGTTCTTC. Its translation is CASGQGLAAFNEQFF.

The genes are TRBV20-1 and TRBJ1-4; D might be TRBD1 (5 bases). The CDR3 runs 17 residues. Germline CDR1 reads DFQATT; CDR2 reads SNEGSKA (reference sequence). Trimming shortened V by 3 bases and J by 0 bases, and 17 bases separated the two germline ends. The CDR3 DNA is TGCAGTGCTAGTAAGGGGCTGGGGTCCACAACTAATGAAAAACTGTTTTTT. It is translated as CSASKGLGSTTNEKLFF.

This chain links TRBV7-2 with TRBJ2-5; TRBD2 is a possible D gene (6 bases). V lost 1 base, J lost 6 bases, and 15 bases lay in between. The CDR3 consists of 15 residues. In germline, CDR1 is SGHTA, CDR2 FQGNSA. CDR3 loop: CASSLDGTGAKTQYF. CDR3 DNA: TGTGCCAGCAGCTTAGACGGGACTGGGGCCAAGACCCAGTACTTC.